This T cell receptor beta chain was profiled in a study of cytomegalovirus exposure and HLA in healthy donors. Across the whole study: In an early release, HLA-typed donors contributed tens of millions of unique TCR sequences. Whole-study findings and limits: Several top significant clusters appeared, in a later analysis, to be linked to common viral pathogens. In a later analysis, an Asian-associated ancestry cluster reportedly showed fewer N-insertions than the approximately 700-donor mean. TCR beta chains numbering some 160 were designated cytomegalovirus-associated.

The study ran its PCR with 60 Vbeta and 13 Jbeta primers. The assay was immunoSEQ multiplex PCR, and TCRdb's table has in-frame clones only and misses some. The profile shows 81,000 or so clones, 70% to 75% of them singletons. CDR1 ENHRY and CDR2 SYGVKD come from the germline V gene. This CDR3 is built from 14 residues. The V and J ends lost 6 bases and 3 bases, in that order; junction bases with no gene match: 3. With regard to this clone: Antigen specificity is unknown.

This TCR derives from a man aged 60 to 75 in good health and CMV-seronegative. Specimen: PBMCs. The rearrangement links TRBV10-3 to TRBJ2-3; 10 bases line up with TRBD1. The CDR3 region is CAIRGDRGTDTQYF. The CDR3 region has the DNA TGTGCCATCAGGGGGGACAGGGGAACAGATACGCAGTATTTT.